Listed here are 17 T cell receptor beta chains from one sample, sequenced in a study of OX40 agonist ivuxolimab in advanced cancers. The assay was immunoSEQ multiplex PCR, and TCRdb's table has in-frame clones only and misses some. The top ten hold approximately 2% of the sample, which has some 83,000 clones, 70% to 90% seen once. The sample consisted of CD4+ or CD8+ T cells sorted from blood, taken in a trial of the OX40 agonist ivuxolimab. The source of these receptors is an adult with an advanced solid tumor such as melanoma, head and neck, liver or kidney cancer.

The J gene is TRBJ2-1, the V gene TRBV11-1, with TRBD2 matching over 13 bases. This CDR3 has 16 amino acids. The germline gives CDR1 SGHAT, CDR2 FQDESV (reference sequence). Trimming removed 5 bases from V and 4 bases from J; junction bases left unmatched: 5. The CDR3 loop is CASSRGTSGEYNEQFF. In DNA form, the CDR3 reads TGTGCCAGCAGCCGCGGGACTAGCGGGGAATACAATGAGCAGTTCTTC.

This rearrangement joins TRBV28 to TRBJ2-7; D is unresolved. The CDR3 runs to 15 residues. CDR1 and CDR2 (germline): MDHEN, SYDVKM. Trimming removed 7 bases from V and 6 bases from J, with 22 bases in between. The CDR3 protein is CASTISRAVAIEQYF. CDR3 bases: TGTGCCAGCACCATAAGCCGGGCCGTCGCGATCGAGCAGTACTTC.

V gene TRBV11-2 combines with J gene TRBJ2-1; D possibly corresponds to TRBD2 (6 bases). The V and J ends lost 3 bases and 6 bases respectively, with 15 bases between them. Germline CDR1 reads SGHAT; CDR2 reads FQNNGV. This CDR3 has 15 residues. CDR3 amino acids: CASSFGTRLPNEQFF. The CDR3 DNA is TGTGCCAGCAGCTTTGGGACTCGACTTCCCAATGAGCAGTTCTTC. The entire variable domain, with the rest obtained from reference TRBV11-2 and TRBJ2-1, is as follows: EAGVAQSPRYKIIEKRQSVAFWCNPISGHATLYWYQQILGQGPKLLIQFQNNGVVDDSQLPKDRFSAERLKGVDSTLKIQPAKLEDSAVYLCASSFGTRLPNEQFFGPGTRLTVL.

CDR3 amino acids: CASSFIRGGQETQYF. CDR3 in DNA: TGCGCCAGCAGCTTTATTCGCGGGGGCCAAGAGACCCAGTACTTC. The rearrangement uses TRBV5-1 and TRBJ2-5, with TRBD2 matching over 7 bases. This CDR3 is built from 15 residues. After removal of 2 bases from V and 1 base from J, the junction contained 5 bases not matched to a gene. The V gene's germline CDR1 is SGHRS and CDR2 YFSETQ.

The chain combines TRBV7-9 with TRBJ1-1; 10 bases are a match to TRBD1. With V trimmed by 6 bases and J by 5 bases, 6 bases remained unmatched. CDR3 length equals 14 residues. Germline CDR1 and CDR2: SEHNR and FQNEAQ (reference sequence). The CDR3 loop reads CASRPTGGKTEAFF. The CDR3 DNA sequence: TGTGCCAGCAGACCGACAGGGGGCAAGACTGAAGCTTTCTTT.

Of note for this clone: Additional DNA sequences in this sample encode the identical CDR3. This sequence joins TRBV6-5 and TRBJ1-5, with TRBD1 identical over 7 bases. The V segment lost 0 bases and the J segment 6 bases; nucleotides outside the gene matches: 5. Per germline, CDR1 MNHEY and CDR2 SVGAGI. The CDR3 loop spans 15 amino acids. The CDR3 sequence is CASSYSRGRGQPQHF. The CDR3 nucleotides read TGTGCCAGCAGTTACTCTAGGGGGCGCGGTCAGCCCCAGCATTTT.

The rearrangement links TRBV28 to TRBJ1-2; 9 bases map to TRBD1. From germline, CDR1 is MDHEN and CDR2 SYDVKM. This CDR3 has 16 residues. J lost 6 bases, V lost 7 bases, and 15 bases had no gene match. In nucleotides, the CDR3 is TGTGCCAGCACCAACTCGGGAGGACAGGGGAGAAATGGCTACACCTTC. It specifies CASTNSGGQGRNGYTF.

This sequence joins TRBV28 and TRBJ1-1, with 8 positions matching TRBD1. This CDR3 spans 15 amino acids. J was trimmed by 8 bases and V by 3 bases; bases with no gene match: 11. The germline gives CDR1 MDHEN, CDR2 SYDVKM. The CDR3 region is CASSLVGTGGGEAFF. CDR3 coding DNA: TGTGCCAGCAGTTTGGTCGGGACAGGAGGGGGAGAAGCTTTCTTT.

Turning to this clone: Other DNA sequences from this sample encode an identical CDR3 as well. The chain has TRBV7-2 and TRBJ1-1; a possible D gene is TRBD1 (5 bases). The CDR3 loop spans 14 amino acids. In germline, CDR1 is SGHTA, CDR2 FQGNSA. The V gene lost 6 bases and the J gene lost 0 bases, with 11 bases spanning the gap. CDR3 in DNA: TGTGCCAGCAGAACTGGGACGTTGAACACTGAAGCTTTCTTT. Protein sequence: CASRTGTLNTEAFF. Variable domain in full (rest from reference TRBV7-2 and TRBJ1-1): GAGVSQSPSNKVTEKGKDVELRCDPISGHTALYWYRQSLGQGLEFLIYFQGNSAPDKSGLPSDRFSAERTGGSVSTLTIQRTQQEDSAVYLCASRTGTLNTEAFFGQGTRLTVV.

This sequence joins TRBV5-1 and TRBJ2-1; D may be TRBD1 or TRBD2 (5 bases each). The CDR3 is 16 amino acids. Germline CDR1 and CDR2: SGHRS and YFSETQ. Between the trimmed V and J ends, which lost 6 bases and 0 bases, there was a span of 16 bases. In nucleotides, the CDR3 is TGCGCCAGCACCGAGCCGGGACCCAGCTCCTACAATGAGCAGTTCTTC. It specifies CASTEPGPSSYNEQFF.

The chain couples TRBV6-1 to TRBJ2-2; TRBD1 agrees at 10 bases. V shed 4 bases and J 6 bases; nucleotides not matched to a gene: 5. CDR1 MNHNS and CDR2 SASEGT come from the germline V gene. This CDR3 region has 15 residues. CDR3: CASSAGTGDAGELFF. DNA of the CDR3: TGTGCCAGCAGTGCCGGGACAGGGGATGCCGGGGAGCTGTTTTTT.

The chain recombines TRBV18 with TRBJ2-7; 7 bases align to TRBD2. The germline gives CDR1 KGHSH, CDR2 LQKENI. Trimming cost V 5 bases and J 0 bases; bases outside gene matches: 7. The length of the CDR3 is 15 residues. The CDR3 protein is CASSGVGGDSYEQYF. Here the CDR3 DNA reads TGTGCCAGCTCAGGCGTGGGAGGGGACTCCTACGAGCAGTACTTC.

The chain links TRBV7-9 to TRBJ2-7; 7 nucleotides line up with TRBD2. The germline CDR1 and CDR2 sequences are SEHNR and FQNEAQ (reference sequence). The J segment lost 6 bases and the V segment lost 7 bases, leaving 6 bases of the junction unmatched. The CDR3 totals 12 residues. CDR3 DNA: TGTGCCAGCACCTCTGGGGGGGGCGAGCAGTACTTC. This codes for CASTSGGGEQYF.

This chain connects TRBV6-1 to TRBJ1-3, with D unclear. Trimming cost V 4 bases and J 4 bases, with 5 bases left between them. The CDR3 totals 12 residues. CDR1 MNHNS and CDR2 SASEGT come from the germline V gene. The CDR3 bases are TGTGCCAGCAGTGTTTCGGGAAACACCATATATTTT. It encodes CASSVSGNTIYF.

V is TRBV9 and J is TRBJ1-2; TRBD1 is a possible D gene (6 bases). V lost 6 bases and J 6 bases, leaving 15 bases between the germline ends. The CDR3 has 13 residues. Germline V gene lookup returns CDR1 SGDLS and CDR2 YYNGEE. CDR3 region: CASTSGGSNGYTF. The CDR3 DNA reads TGTGCCAGCACCTCGGGGGGCTCTAATGGCTACACCTTC.

This clone was observed once. The chain has TRBV27 and TRBJ1-3; D ambiguous. The CDR3 runs to 14 residues. Germline V gene data show CDR1 as MNHEY and CDR2 as SMNVEV (reference sequence). V dropped 10 bases and J dropped 0 bases, with 13 bases sitting between them. The CDR3 nucleotides read TGTGCCATCCCCGGGTCCAGCTCTGGAAACACCATATATTTT. Amino acids: CAIPGSSSGNTIYF.

This chain connects TRBV7-6 to TRBJ1-3; the match to TRBD1 covers 7 bases. This CDR3 contains 14 residues. Germline trimming cut 4 bases from V and 4 bases from J; bases unmatched to any gene: 4. Germline values: CDR1 SGHVS, CDR2 FNYEAQ. CDR3 region: CASSSTTGGNTIYF. The CDR3 DNA sequence: TGTGCCAGCAGCTCCACGACAGGGGGAAACACCATATATTTT.